The 4 T cell receptor beta chains listed next were all sequenced from one sample in a study of blood T cell repertoires in COVID-19. Some clones are missing from TCRdb's copy, which holds only in-frame ones; the method was immunoSEQ multiplex PCR. The repertoire has under 75,000 clones, roughly 80% of them found once; the top ten carry 22%. Sequencing used peripheral blood. These receptors came from a man in his 60s with acute or convalescent COVID-19.

This chain uses TRBV11-2 with TRBJ1-3; tentatively, D is TRBD1 (5 bases). Trimming pared 4 bases from V and 4 bases from J, leaving 8 bases between. The CDR3 consists of 13 residues. Germline V gives CDR1 SGHAT, CDR2 FQNNGV. The CDR3 here is CASSSNRGNTIYF. Here the CDR3 DNA reads TGTGCCAGCAGCTCAAACAGGGGAAACACCATATATTTT.

The CDR3, as DNA: TGCGCCAGCAGCCAAGACCTCTATACAGCTAACAATTCACCCCTCCACTTT. This codes for CASSQDLYTANNSPLHF. The gene calls are TRBV4-1 and TRBJ1-6, with D unresolved. The CDR3 has 17 residues. The V and J ends lost 0 bases and 7 bases respectively, with 16 bases between them. Germline V gives CDR1 MGHRA, CDR2 YSYEKL.

This chain uses TRBV9 with TRBJ2-7; D remains unclear. V shed 0 bases and J shed 6 bases, with 13 bases lying between them. Germline loops: CDR1 SGDLS, CDR2 YYNGEE. This CDR3 is built from 14 residues. CDR3 nucleotide sequence: TGTGCCAGCAGCGTAGGTTTTACTGGTGGCGAGCAGTACTTC. Encoded protein: CASSVGFTGGEQYF.

This clone occurred once. The chain recombines TRBV18 with TRBJ1-5; D remains unclear. The CDR3 consists of 13 residues. V was clipped by 2 bases and J by 4 bases, with 6 bases between them. Germline CDR1 reads KGHSH; CDR2 reads LQKENI. CDR3 bases: TGTGCCAGCTCACCAGGAGAAAATCAGCCCCAGCATTTT. It is translated as CASSPGENQPQHF.